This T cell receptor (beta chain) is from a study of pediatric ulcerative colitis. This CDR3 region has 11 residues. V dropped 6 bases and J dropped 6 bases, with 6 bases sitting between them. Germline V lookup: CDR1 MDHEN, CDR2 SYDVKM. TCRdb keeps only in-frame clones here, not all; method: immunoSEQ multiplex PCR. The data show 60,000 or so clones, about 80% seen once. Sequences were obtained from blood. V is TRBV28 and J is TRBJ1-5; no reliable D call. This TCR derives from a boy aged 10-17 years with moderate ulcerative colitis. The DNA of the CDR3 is TGTGCCAGCAGGGGGAGTCAGCCCCAGCATTTT. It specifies CASRGSQPQHF.